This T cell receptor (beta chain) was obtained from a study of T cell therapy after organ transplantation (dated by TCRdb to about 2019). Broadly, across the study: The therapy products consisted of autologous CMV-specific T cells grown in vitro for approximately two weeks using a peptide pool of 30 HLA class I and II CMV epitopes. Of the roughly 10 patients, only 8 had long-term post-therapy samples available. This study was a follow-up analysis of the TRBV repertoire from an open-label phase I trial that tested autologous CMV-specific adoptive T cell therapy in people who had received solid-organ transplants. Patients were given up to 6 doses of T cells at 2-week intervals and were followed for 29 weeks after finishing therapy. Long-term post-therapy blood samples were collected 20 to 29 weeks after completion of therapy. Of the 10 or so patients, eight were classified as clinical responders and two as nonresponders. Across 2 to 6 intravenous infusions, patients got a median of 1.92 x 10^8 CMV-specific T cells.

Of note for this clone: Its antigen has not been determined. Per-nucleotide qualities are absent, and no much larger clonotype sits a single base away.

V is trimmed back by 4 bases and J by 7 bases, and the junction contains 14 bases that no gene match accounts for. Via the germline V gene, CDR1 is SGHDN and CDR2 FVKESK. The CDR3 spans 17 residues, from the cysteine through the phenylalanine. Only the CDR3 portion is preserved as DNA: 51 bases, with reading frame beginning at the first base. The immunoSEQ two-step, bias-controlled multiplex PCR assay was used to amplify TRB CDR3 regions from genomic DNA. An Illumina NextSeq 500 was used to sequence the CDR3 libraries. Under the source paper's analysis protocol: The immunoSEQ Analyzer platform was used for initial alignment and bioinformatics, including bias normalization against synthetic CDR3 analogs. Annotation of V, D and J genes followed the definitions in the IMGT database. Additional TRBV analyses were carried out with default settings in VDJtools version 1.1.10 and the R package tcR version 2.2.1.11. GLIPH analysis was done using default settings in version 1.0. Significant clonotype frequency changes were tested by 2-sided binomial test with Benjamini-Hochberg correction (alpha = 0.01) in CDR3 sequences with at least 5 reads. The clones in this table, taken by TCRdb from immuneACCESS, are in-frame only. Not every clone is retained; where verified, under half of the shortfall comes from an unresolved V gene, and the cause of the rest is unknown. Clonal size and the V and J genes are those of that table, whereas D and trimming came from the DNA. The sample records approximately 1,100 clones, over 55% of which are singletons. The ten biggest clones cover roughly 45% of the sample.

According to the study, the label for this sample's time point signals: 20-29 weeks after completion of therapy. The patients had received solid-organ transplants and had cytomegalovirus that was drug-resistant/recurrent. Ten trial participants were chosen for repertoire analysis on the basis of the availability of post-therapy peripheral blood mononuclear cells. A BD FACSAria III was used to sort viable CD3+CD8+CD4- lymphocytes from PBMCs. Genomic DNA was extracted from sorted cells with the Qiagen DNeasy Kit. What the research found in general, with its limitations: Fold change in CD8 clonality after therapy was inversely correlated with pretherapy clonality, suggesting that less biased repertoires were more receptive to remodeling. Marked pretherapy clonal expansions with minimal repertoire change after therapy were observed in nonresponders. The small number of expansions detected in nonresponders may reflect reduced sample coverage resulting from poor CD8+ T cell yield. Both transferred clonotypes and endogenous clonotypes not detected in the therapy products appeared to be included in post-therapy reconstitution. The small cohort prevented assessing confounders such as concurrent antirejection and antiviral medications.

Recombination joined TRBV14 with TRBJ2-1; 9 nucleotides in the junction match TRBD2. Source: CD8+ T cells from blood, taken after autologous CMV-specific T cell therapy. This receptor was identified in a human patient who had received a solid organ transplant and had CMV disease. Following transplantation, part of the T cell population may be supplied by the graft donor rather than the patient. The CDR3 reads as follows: CASSPLRVAGVWNEQFF. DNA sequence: TGTGCCAGCAGCCCCCTCCGAGTAGCGGGAGTCTGGAATGAGCAGTTCTTC. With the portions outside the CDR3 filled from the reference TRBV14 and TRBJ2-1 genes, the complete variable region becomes EAGVTQFPSHSVIEKGQTVTLRCDPISGHDNLYWYRRVMGKEIKFLLHFVKESKQDESGMPNNRFLAERTGGTYSTLKVQPAELEDSGVYFCASSPLRVAGVWNEQFFGPGTRLTVL.